Sequencing of this TCR beta chain was carried out in a study of long-term antiretroviral therapy in people with HIV. With regard to this clone: Its antigen is as yet unknown.

The CDR3 totals 16 residues. The germline CDR1 and CDR2 sequences are SEHNR and FQNEAQ (reference sequence). The V gene lost 5 bases and the J gene lost 4 bases, with 15 bases spanning the gap. The study, taken as a whole, reports: Blood draws took place between the mid-2000s and the late 2010s and possibly involved older ART regimens. Compared with controls, HIV repertoires showed narrower CDR3 length ranges.

Per donor, at least one pre-ART and at least two post-ART PBMC samples were obtained. Participants living with HIV all received treatment in the United States. Run at survey level, the immunoSEQ assay was version v3.0. Here immunoSEQ multiplex PCR was the method, and the copy in TCRdb shows in-frame clones only, minus some. This table has over 25,000 clones, 78% appearing once. The V gene is TRBV7-9, the J gene TRBJ2-6, with D possibly matching TRBD2 (7 bases). The starting material was unsorted PBMCs, obtained 1.5 years before starting antiretroviral therapy. This TCR was recovered from a man younger than 35 with HIV. The CDR3 is CASSHQRGAGANVLTF. The CDR3 nucleotides are TGTGCCAGCAGCCACCAACGGGGGGCCGGGGCCAACGTCCTGACTTTC.